This is a list of T cell receptor beta chains from one sample in a study of blood T cell repertoires in COVID-19. The assay was immunoSEQ multiplex PCR, and TCRdb's table has in-frame clones only and misses some. This sample has 70,000 or so clones, with roughly 80% found just once. What was sequenced was peripheral blood. Source of these receptors: a human donor in a cohort sampled during active COVID-19. Both conserved end residues are part of each CDR3. A D gene is named only where the DNA matches it firmly. Rows may omit the clone size; those that give it use once, few, many or a size class.

>TRBJ2-2|TRBV18|TRBD1|once
CASSLYAGQGTGELFF
TGTGCCAGCTCACTTTACGCGGGACAGGGGACCGGGGAGCTGTTTTTT
>TRBJ2-6|TRBV4-1|NA|NA
CASTPRYSGANVLTF
TGCGCCAGCACCCCCCGGTACTCTGGGGCCAACGTCCTGACTTTC
>TRBJ2-1|TRBV9|TRBD2|NA
CASSAPSGEAGMDNEQFF
TGTGCCAGCAGCGCCCCTAGCGGGGAGGCGGGTATGGACAATGAGCAGTTCTTC
>TRBJ2-1|TRBV19|NA|NA
CATNTKTSSNEQFF
TGTGCCACCAATACCAAAACTAGCAGCAATGAGCAGTTCTTC
>TRBJ1-2|TRBV6-5|TRBD1|NA
CAGWDRGALYGYTF
TGTGCCGGGTGGGACAGGGGCGCACTCTATGGCTACACCTTC
>TRBJ2-1|TRBV3-1/TRBV3-2|NA|NA
CASSQRRVKNEQFF
TGTGCCAGCAGCCAACGGCGGGTAAAAAATGAGCAGTTCTTC
>TRBJ2-7|TRBV4-3|TRBD2|NA
CASSQRLAGGRGEQYF
TGCGCCAGCAGCCAGAGACTAGCGGGGGGTCGGGGAGAGCAGTACTTC
>TRBJ2-7|TRBV4-3|NA|NA
CASSQATGSYEQYF
TGCGCCAGCAGCCAAGCAACGGGATCCTACGAGCAGTACTTC
>TRBJ2-7|TRBV4-2|TRBD2|once
CASSQSLGLAGGRVEYEQYF
TGTGCCAGCAGCCAATCTCTGGGACTAGCGGGGGGGCGAGTCGAGTACGAGCAGTACTTC
>TRBJ2-1|TRBV9|NA|NA
CASSAPGGVNEQFF
TGTGCCAGCAGCGCCCCGGGGGGCGTGAATGAGCAGTTCTTC
>TRBJ1-1|TRBV19|NA|NA
CASSTRPDQAEAFF
TGTGCCAGTAGTACCCGCCCCGACCAGGCGGAAGCTTTCTTT
>TRBJ1-2|TRBV30|NA|NA
CALTRDTLYGYTF
TGTGCCTTGACCCGGGACACCCTCTATGGCTACACCTTC